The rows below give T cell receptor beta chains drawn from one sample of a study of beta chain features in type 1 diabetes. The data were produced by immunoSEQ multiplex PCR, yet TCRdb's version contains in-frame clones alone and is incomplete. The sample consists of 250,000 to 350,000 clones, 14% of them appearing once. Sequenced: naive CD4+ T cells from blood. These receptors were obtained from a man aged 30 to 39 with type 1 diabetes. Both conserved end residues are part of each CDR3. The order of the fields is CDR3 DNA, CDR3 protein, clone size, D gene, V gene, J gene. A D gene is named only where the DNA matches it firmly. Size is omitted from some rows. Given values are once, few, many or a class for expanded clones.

CDR3nt: TGTGCCAGCAGCTTATCCAGGGGCGACGAGCAGTACTTC
CDR3aa: CASSLSRGDEQYF
abundance: few
d_gene: NA
v_gene: TRBV7-9
j_gene: TRBJ2-7

CDR3nt: TGTGCCAGCAGCTTACAGGGGGAGAGCTACGAGCAGTACTTC
CDR3aa: CASSLQGESYEQYF
abundance: NA
d_gene: TRBD1
v_gene: TRBV11-3
j_gene: TRBJ2-7

CDR3nt: TGTGCCAGCAGTTTGGGCCACTCTTATGGCTACACCTTC
CDR3aa: CASSLGHSYGYTF
abundance: NA
d_gene: NA
v_gene: TRBV28
j_gene: TRBJ1-2

CDR3nt: TGTGCTAGTGGCGGACCGGGAGAGCAGTACTTC
CDR3aa: CASGGPGEQYF
abundance: NA
d_gene: NA
v_gene: TRBV12-5
j_gene: TRBJ2-7

CDR3nt: TGTGCCAGCAGCGTCCGGCCTGGGGCGAATGAAAAACTGTTTTTT
CDR3aa: CASSVRPGANEKLFF
abundance: NA
d_gene: NA
v_gene: TRBV9
j_gene: TRBJ1-4

CDR3nt: TGTGCCAGCAGCTCGAGCGGGACAGGCGTGAGGGAGTTCTTC
CDR3aa: CASSSSGTGVREFF
abundance: few
d_gene: NA
v_gene: TRBV11-2
j_gene: TRBJ2-1

CDR3nt: TGTGCCAGCAGTGCTGACAGGGTCAATGAGCAGTTCTTC
CDR3aa: CASSADRVNEQFF
abundance: NA
d_gene: TRBD1
v_gene: TRBV9
j_gene: TRBJ2-1

CDR3nt: TGTGCCAGCAGCGTCAGGGGTTCTAGCGGATACGAGCAGTACTTC
CDR3aa: CASSVRGSSGYEQYF
abundance: NA
d_gene: NA
v_gene: TRBV7-2
j_gene: TRBJ2-7

CDR3nt: TGTGCCAGCAGCCGGGGACTAGCGGGAGGACGCGACGAGCAGTACTTC
CDR3aa: CASSRGLAGGRDEQYF
abundance: few
d_gene: TRBD2
v_gene: TRBV7-9
j_gene: TRBJ2-7

CDR3nt: TGCGCCAGCAGCTTACCGAAGGCGGGAGGGCCTAGGAATGAGCAGTTCTTC
CDR3aa: CASSLPKAGGPRNEQFF
abundance: NA
d_gene: TRBD2
v_gene: TRBV5-1
j_gene: TRBJ2-1

CDR3nt: TGTGCCAGCTCACCAGGAGACAGATACTCCTACGAGCAGTACTTC
CDR3aa: CASSPGDRYSYEQYF
abundance: NA
d_gene: NA
v_gene: TRBV18
j_gene: TRBJ2-7

CDR3nt: TGCAGCGTTGAAGGGCAGTACTCCTACAATGAGCAGTTCTTC
CDR3aa: CSVEGQYSYNEQFF
abundance: few
d_gene: NA
v_gene: TRBV29-1
j_gene: TRBJ2-1

CDR3nt: TGTGCCAGCAGTGGGGGGTCTAGCGGGAGGCTAGCTGAGCAGTTCTTC
CDR3aa: CASSGGSSGRLAEQFF
abundance: few
d_gene: TRBD2
v_gene: TRBV2
j_gene: TRBJ2-1

CDR3nt: TGTGCCAGCAGCAACGACAGGGCCCAAGAGACCCAGTACTTC
CDR3aa: CASSNDRAQETQYF
abundance: few
d_gene: TRBD1
v_gene: TRBV7-9
j_gene: TRBJ2-5

CDR3nt: TGTGCCAGCCGATTACAGGGTTCTATACCCGGGGAGCTGTTTTTT
CDR3aa: CASRLQGSIPGELFF
abundance: NA
d_gene: NA
v_gene: TRBV7-9
j_gene: TRBJ2-2

CDR3nt: TGTGCCAGCAGCGCCCCCGGAGGAGTCCGCGATACGCAGTATTTT
CDR3aa: CASSAPGGVRDTQYF
abundance: NA
d_gene: NA
v_gene: TRBV9
j_gene: TRBJ2-3

CDR3nt: TGTGCCAGCAGCGTAGATCCAGCGGGCACCGGGGAGCTGTTTTTT
CDR3aa: CASSVDPAGTGELFF
abundance: NA
d_gene: NA
v_gene: TRBV9
j_gene: TRBJ2-2

CDR3nt: TGTGCCACCAGCAGGAGCATGACCGGGAATCGTAAGGAGCAGTACTTC
CDR3aa: CATSRSMTGNRKEQYF
abundance: NA
d_gene: NA
v_gene: TRBV15
j_gene: TRBJ2-7

CDR3nt: TGTGCCAGCAGTTACCCCGGACAGGGAAGCTACACCTTC
CDR3aa: CASSYPGQGSYTF
abundance: NA
d_gene: TRBD1
v_gene: TRBV6-5
j_gene: TRBJ1-2

CDR3nt: TGTGCCAGCAGTTTCAACGTATGGGCAGGGCTAGAGACCCAGTACTTC
CDR3aa: CASSFNVWAGLETQYF
abundance: NA
d_gene: NA
v_gene: TRBV27
j_gene: TRBJ2-5

CDR3nt: TGTGCCAGCAGTTCGAGATGGGCTGCCAGAGAGGGCTACACCTTC
CDR3aa: CASSSRWAAREGYTF
abundance: NA
d_gene: NA
v_gene: TRBV27
j_gene: TRBJ1-2

CDR3nt: TGTGCCAGTAAAGGACAGGGAACCGTCAATCAGCCCCAGCATTTT
CDR3aa: CASKGQGTVNQPQHF
abundance: few
d_gene: TRBD1
v_gene: TRBV19
j_gene: TRBJ1-5

CDR3nt: TGCGCCAGCAGAGGACTGACGAACACCGGGGAGCTGTTTTTT
CDR3aa: CASRGLTNTGELFF
abundance: few
d_gene: NA
v_gene: TRBV5-1
j_gene: TRBJ2-2

CDR3nt: TGCGCCAGCAGCGGGACTAGCGCAAGTCTGGAGCTGTTTTTT
CDR3aa: CASSGTSASLELFF
abundance: NA
d_gene: TRBD2
v_gene: TRBV5-1
j_gene: TRBJ2-2